This T cell receptor beta chain stems from a study of post-analysis software for immune sequencing data. As for the study in general: Relapsing-remitting, secondary progressive and progressive-relapsing forms of multiple sclerosis all featured among disease courses. Study-level findings and limits: When patients were compared with controls, about 5 TRBV segments were more frequent, TRBV5-6, TRBV5-1 and TRBV20-1 among them. Multiple sclerosis patients had significantly lower normalized Chao1 diversity than controls. Strong same-batch co-clustering of samples appeared with F measure clustering.

Included in the TCR beta cDNA libraries were unique molecular identifiers. The source material, about 0.85 to 11 million T cells, gave rise to 500,000 or so cDNA molecules. TCRdb re-analysed the PCR reads in MiXCR, keeping a single row per CDR3 protein. The data hold roughly 800,000 distinct CDR3 sequences, with about 57% observed a single time. This clonotype appeared a few times. Its antigen is undetermined. The CDR3 loop spans 11 amino acids. The sequencing sample was made of blood. This chain links TRBV12-3 or TRBV12-4 with TRBJ2-5; tentative D call: TRBD1 (6 bases). The J call may not be correct, given that the DNA end is closer to TRBJ2-7. The TCR sequence derives from a girl between 10 and 17 years old with multiple sclerosis. The CDR3 nucleotides read TGTGCCAGCAGTTCACAGGGCGAGCAGTACTTC. This encodes CASSSQGEQYF.